What follows are 12 T cell receptor beta chains derived from one specimen sequenced in a study of T cell repertoires in cytomegalovirus infection. TCRdb recomputed calls from the reads with MiXCR, one row per CDR3 protein. In the table there are 130,000 or so distinct CDR3 sequences, about 6.5% of which are singletons. Sequenced: PBMCs. These receptors all come from a human donor in good health (CMV status not recorded). Some clones in this sample may be carry-over from other donors' samples.

This clonotype was counted many times. The chain has TRBV5-5 and TRBJ2-3, with 8 bases aligning to TRBD2. Germline CDR1 reads SGHKS; CDR2 reads YYEKEE (reference sequence). Unmatched junction bases numbered 5, after V lost 5 bases and J lost 0 bases. The CDR3 runs 15 residues. The CDR3 nucleotides are TGTGCCAGCAGGAGCGGGGGCCCTAGCACAGATACGCAGTATTTT. This encodes CASRSGGPSTDTQYF.

This clonotype was observed a few times. The rearrangement uses TRBV28 and TRBJ2-7; TRBD1 matches 7 bases. Germline CDR1 reads MDHEN; CDR2 reads SYDVKM. V dropped 10 bases and J dropped 4; count of bases not matched to a gene: 10. CDR3 length: 13 residues. DNA of the CDR3: TGTGCCATTGGAGAGACAGGGATTTACGAGCAGTACTTC. This gives the protein CAIGETGIYEQYF.

This clonotype was picked up many times. The CDR3 is CASSPGAATNEKLFF. The CDR3 bases are TGTGCCAGCAGTCCGGGAGCTGCAACTAATGAAAAACTGTTTTTT. V usage is TRBV27 and J usage is TRBJ1-4; D is unresolved. Per the germline V gene, CDR1 is MNHEY and CDR2 is SMNVEV (reference sequence). The CDR3 extends over 15 amino acids. Trimming cost V 5 bases and J 0 bases, with 10 bases left between them.

This clonotype was seen many times. The chain has TRBV6-5 and TRBJ1-5; D perhaps matches TRBD1 (5 bases). The germline CDR1 and CDR2 sequences are MNHEY and SVGAGI. V lost 6 bases to trimming and J lost 0 bases, with 9 bases between them. The CDR3 has 14 residues. The CDR3 nucleotides are TGTGCCAGCAGGAGGGGAGATAGCAATCAGCCCCAGCATTTT. Its translation: CASRRGDSNQPQHF.

This clonotype has ten or more counts. The J gene is TRBJ2-1, the V gene TRBV7-8; D is perhaps TRBD2 (6 bases). CDR3 length: 17 amino acids. Trimming removed 0 bases from V and 0 bases from J, with 12 bases in between. The germline gives CDR1 SGHVS, CDR2 FQNEAQ. The DNA for the CDR3 is TGTGCCAGCAGCTTAGCGATTGGAGGGAGCTCCTACAATGAGCAGTTCTTC. Translation gives CASSLAIGGSSYNEQFF.

Many counts were recorded for this clonotype. The CDR3 coding sequence is TGTGCCAGCAGCTCGGACAGGGGGCTGATGAATGAGCAGTTCTTC. Its translation: CASSSDRGLMNEQFF. The rearrangement uses TRBV5-5 and TRBJ2-1; 11 nucleotides align to TRBD1. This CDR3 contains 15 residues. Germline-derived CDR1 and CDR2 are SGHKS and YYEKEE (reference sequence). V shed 3 bases, J shed 7 bases, and the junction held 6 bases outside the gene matches.

This clonotype was counted ten times or more. The CDR3 here is CSARDFLAAYQETQYF. The CDR3 DNA reads TGCAGTGCTAGAGATTTCCTAGCGGCGTACCAAGAGACCCAGTACTTC. V gene TRBV20-1 combines with J gene TRBJ2-5; 7 bases line up with TRBD2. The J segment lost 0 bases and the V segment lost 0 bases, leaving 7 bases of the junction unmatched. Germline assignment: CDR1 DFQATT and CDR2 SNEGSKA (reference sequence). This CDR3 contains 16 residues.

A few counts support this clonotype. V usage is TRBV7-8 and J usage is TRBJ2-7; the D is unclear. This CDR3 comprises 13 residues. Germline V gene lookup returns CDR1 SGHVS and CDR2 FQNEAQ. With 0 bases removed from V and 2 bases from J, the gap between germline ends came to 5 bases. As DNA, the CDR3 is TGTGCCAGCAGCTTAGCATCCACCTACGAGCAGTACTTC. It is translated as CASSLASTYEQYF.

This clonotype was seen many times. This chain links TRBV7-2 with TRBJ1-6, with no clear D. CDR1 and CDR2 (germline): SGHTA, FQGNSA. The CDR3 covers 15 residues. V was shortened by 7 bases and J by 4 bases, with 14 bases between the two germline ends. CDR3 loop: CASIEGVPYNSPLHF. Written as DNA, the CDR3 is TGTGCCAGCATCGAGGGTGTCCCTTATAATTCACCCCTCCACTTT.

Many counts were recorded for this clonotype. The rearrangement uses TRBV11-2 and TRBJ1-3; no clear D. Germline-derived CDR1 and CDR2 are SGHAT and FQNNGV. The CDR3 sequence is 14 residues long. The V and J ends lost 8 bases and 2 bases respectively, with 13 bases between them. The CDR3 loop reads CASAWGRTGNTIYF. DNA of the CDR3: TGTGCCAGCGCCTGGGGAAGGACTGGAAACACCATATATTTT.

This clonotype was seen at least ten times. The CDR3 sequence: CASSLRTASIGYTF. CDR3 bases: TGTGCCAGCAGCCTTCGGACAGCCTCAATTGGCTACACCTTC. The chain combines TRBV25-1 with TRBJ1-2, with D tentatively TRBD1 (6 bases). Trimming took off 6 bases at V and 7 bases at J, with 18 bases between the two ends. Germline V gives CDR1 MGHDK, CDR2 SYGVNS. CDR3 length: 14 amino acids.

This clonotype was seen many times. The chain is built from TRBV7-8 and TRBJ2-7, with D hard to call. Germline CDR1 SGHVS, CDR2 FQNEAQ. The CDR3 has 17 amino acids. Trimming shortened V by 2 bases and J by 0 bases, and 17 bases separated the two germline ends. The DNA of the CDR3 is TGTGCCAGCAGCTTATTTCCAGCGAGTACCGGCTCCTACGAGCAGTACTTC. This translates into CASSLFPASTGSYEQYF.